Shown below are 32 T cell receptor beta chains from a single sample sequenced in a study of blood T cell repertoires in COVID-19. Profiling relied on immunoSEQ multiplex PCR, and the TCRdb table lists in-frame clones only, not all of them. Of 150,000 or so clones in the sample, roughly 88% were seen once. What was sequenced was peripheral blood. Receptors were obtained from a man aged 60 to 75 with COVID-19, enrolled during active disease.

The chain links TRBV29-1 to TRBJ1-1, with TRBD1 identical over 8 bases. CDR1 and CDR2 from the germline V gene are SQVTM and ANQGSEA. Trimming removed 6 bases from V and 1 base from J; junction bases left unmatched: 1. The CDR3 length is 12 residues. This CDR3 is CSVDRGNTEAFF. CDR3 coding DNA: TGCAGCGTCGACAGGGGGAACACTGAAGCTTTCTTT.

V gene TRBV3-1 (or the pseudogene TRBV3-2) combines with J gene TRBJ1-1; weak D call: TRBD1 (6 bases). Germline-derived CDR1 and CDR2 are LGHDT and YNNKEL (reference sequence). The CDR3 runs 15 residues. V lost 2 bases, J lost 2 bases, and 12 bases lay in between. The CDR3 spells CASSQQGMRNTEAFF. CDR3 DNA sequence: TGTGCCAGCAGCCAACAGGGGATGAGAAACACTGAAGCTTTCTTT.

This clone was seen a single time. J is TRBJ2-7 and V is TRBV6-5; TRBD1 aligns across 7 bases. CDR3 size: 15 residues. Unmatched junction bases numbered 10, after V lost 6 bases and J lost 2 bases. CDR1 is MNHEY, CDR2 SVGAGI, per germline. Here the CDR3 reads CASSPHRTGTYEQYF. The CDR3 bases are TGTGCCAGCAGCCCACACCGGACAGGAACCTACGAGCAGTACTTC.

This chain connects TRBV18 to TRBJ2-7; maybe TRBD1 (6 bases). Trimming took off 6 bases at V and 1 base at J, with 10 bases between the two ends. Germline V gives CDR1 KGHSH, CDR2 LQKENI. CDR3 length: 13 amino acids. The CDR3 loop is CASSDGQSYEQYF. The CDR3 bases are TGTGCCAGCTCCGATGGACAGTCCTACGAGCAGTACTTC.

The rearrangement links TRBV5-1 to TRBJ2-2; 9 nucleotides match TRBD2. The junction had 8 bases not matched to a gene; V was cut back by 3 bases and J by 8 bases. Germline lookup yields CDR1 SGHRS and CDR2 YFSETQ. CDR3 length: 15 residues. The CDR3 nucleotides are TGCGCCAGCAGCTCATCAATTAGCGGGAGAGGGGAGCTGTTTTTT. This codes for CASSSSISGRGELFF. The entire variable domain, with the rest obtained from reference TRBV5-1 and TRBJ2-2, is as follows: KAGVTQTPRYLIKTRGQQVTLSCSPISGHRSVSWYQQTPGQGLQFLFEYFSETQRNKGNFPGRFSGRQFSNSRSEMNVSTLELGDSALYLCASSSSISGRGELFFGEGSRLTVL.

This rearrangement joins TRBV9 to TRBJ1-4; the match to TRBD1 covers 9 bases. V was clipped by 4 bases and J by 7 bases; unmatched bases: 8. The V gene's germline CDR1 is SGDLS and CDR2 YYNGEE. The CDR3 has 15 amino acids. The CDR3, as DNA: TGTGCCAGCAGCAGACCCGGGGACAGGGTTGAAAAACTGTTTTTT. This codes for CASSRPGDRVEKLFF.

The V gene is TRBV21-1, the J gene TRBJ2-1; TRBD1 reflects the table's D call only, with no check against the DNA. TRBV21-1 is assigned pseudogene status. This CDR3 is 16 amino acids long. For the CDR3, the DNA is TGTGCCAGCAGCACCCAGGGCGGGACAGGGGGATATGAGCAGTTCTTC. Translation gives CASSTQGGTGGYEQFF.

The V and J genes are TRBV6-5 and TRBJ2-3; the match to TRBD2 covers 7 bases. V dropped 2 bases and J dropped 5; count of bases not matched to a gene: 4. Germline-derived CDR1 and CDR2 are MNHEY and SVGAGI. The CDR3 sequence is 14 residues long. The CDR3 DNA reads as TGTGCCAGCAGTTACCTAAGGACTAGAGATACGCAGTATTTT. Its translation: CASSYLRTRDTQYF.

The chain uses TRBV14 and TRBJ2-6, with D uncertain. V was cut by 1 base and J by 0 bases, with 4 bases left in between. The germline V gene encodes CDR1 SGHDN and CDR2 FVKESK. This CDR3 is built from 15 residues. In DNA, the CDR3 is TGTGCCAGCAGCCAAGGAGACTCTGGGGCCAACGTCCTGACTTTC. Its protein is CASSQGDSGANVLTF.

The chain has TRBV3-1 (or the pseudogene TRBV3-2) and TRBJ2-7; 8 nucleotides line up with TRBD1. Germline CDR1 and CDR2: LGHDT and YNNKEL (reference sequence). V was pared by 4 bases and J by 6 bases, with 8 bases of the junction left unmatched. The CDR3 contains 14 residues. CDR3 loop: CASSLSGTGPEQYF. CDR3 nucleotides: TGTGCCAGCAGCCTCTCCGGGACAGGTCCCGAGCAGTACTTC.

This rearrangement joins TRBV6-5 to TRBJ2-1, with 7 bases lining up with TRBD2. Germline lookup yields CDR1 MNHEY and CDR2 SVGAGI. The J segment lost 2 bases and the V segment lost 2 bases, leaving 3 bases of the junction unmatched. The CDR3 totals 15 residues. In DNA, the CDR3 is TGTGCCAGCAGTTACGCTAGCGGAGCCTACAATGAGCAGTTCTTC. Amino acids: CASSYASGAYNEQFF.

The V call is TRBV5-1, the J call TRBJ1-3, with D unresolved. Looked up from germline, CDR1 is SGHRS and CDR2 is YFSETQ. V was cut by 4 bases and J by 0 bases, with 8 bases left in between. This CDR3 contains 14 residues. This CDR3 reads CASSPSFSGNTIYF. As DNA, the CDR3 is TGCGCCAGCAGCCCGTCGTTCTCTGGAAACACCATATATTTT.

The CDR3 spells CASSRQVTEAFF. The CDR3 DNA sequence: TGTGCCAGCAGCAGACAGGTCACTGAAGCTTTCTTT. The chain employs TRBV12-3 or TRBV12-4 and TRBJ1-1, with D tentatively TRBD1 (6 bases). Trimming left V 6 bases short and J 4 bases short, with 9 bases between. The CDR3 has 12 residues.

This clone was picked up a small number of times. The chain combines TRBV28 with TRBJ2-1; TRBD2 aligns across 11 bases. Germline CDR1 and CDR2: MDHEN and SYDVKM. Trimming removed 2 bases from V and 15 bases from J; junction bases left unmatched: 9. The CDR3 contains 14 residues. CDR3 amino acids: CASSLDLAGGIWFF. CDR3 sequence (DNA): TGTGCCAGCAGTTTAGATCTAGCGGGGGGAATTTGGTTCTTC.

V and J are TRBV11-3 and TRBJ2-2; 7 nucleotides match TRBD2. V shed 4 bases and J 6 bases; nucleotides not matched to a gene: 2. Germline loops: CDR1 SGHNT, CDR2 YENEEA. The CDR3 consists of 13 residues. The CDR3 DNA sequence: TGTGCCAGCAGCTCGACTAGCCCCGGGGAGCTGTTTTTT. This translates into CASSSTSPGELFF.

The DNA for the CDR3 is TGTGCCAGCAGCTTAGGTGGCGGAGGAGATCGGCCCCAGCATTTT. It codes for CASSLGGGGDRPQHF. The chain carries TRBV7-2 and TRBJ1-5; no firm D call. This CDR3 comprises 15 residues. Looked up from germline, CDR1 is SGHTA and CDR2 is FQGNSA. Trimming removed 1 base at V and 9 bases at J, with 16 bases between.

This clone was detected once. The rearrangement links TRBV7-8 to TRBJ1-5; the match to TRBD1 covers 8 bases. This CDR3 is built from 16 residues. Per the germline V gene, CDR1 is SGHVS and CDR2 is FQNEAQ. The V segment lost 1 base and the J segment 4 bases; nucleotides outside the gene matches: 6. The CDR3 DNA reads as TGTGCCAGCAGCTTAGACACAGGGGGGGTTAATCAGCCCCAGCATTTT. Protein product: CASSLDTGGVNQPQHF.

The chain links TRBV4-1 to TRBJ1-1, with 8 bases identical to TRBD1. J gave up 0 bases and V 5 bases, and 8 bases lay outside the gene matches. The CDR3 runs 16 residues. Germline V gene lookup returns CDR1 MGHRA and CDR2 YSYEKL. The CDR3 region is CASSMTGAGMNTEAFF. The CDR3 nucleotides are TGCGCCAGCAGCATGACAGGGGCGGGCATGAACACTGAAGCTTTCTTT.

Regarding this clone: One end of the junction varies from germline; a read error may be responsible. The chain uses TRBV12-3 or TRBV12-4 and TRBJ1-1; 10 bases line up with TRBD1. The CDR3 has 13 residues. The CDR3 sequence: CASRGQGNAEAFF. The DNA of the CDR3 is TGTGCCAGCAGGGGACAGGGGAACGCTGAAGCTTTCTTT.

The DNA for the CDR3 is TGTGCCAGCAGTCTTGGGACAAACTACGAGCAGTACTTC. Amino acid sequence: CASSLGTNYEQYF. The J gene is TRBJ2-7, the V gene TRBV12-3 or TRBV12-4; tentatively, D is TRBD1 (6 bases). The CDR3 extends over 13 amino acids. The ends were cut back, 5 bases at V and 3 bases at J, with 11 bases in the middle.

V and J are TRBV7-8 and TRBJ1-5; TRBD1 agrees at 8 bases. This CDR3 is built from 17 residues. V was clipped by 4 bases and J by 6 bases; unmatched bases: 14. The germline gives CDR1 SGHVS, CDR2 FQNEAQ. Here the CDR3 DNA reads TGTGCCAGCAGCTCTCAAAGAGGACAGGGTGGGACTCAGCCCCAGCATTTT. It specifies CASSSQRGQGGTQPQHF.

The chain combines TRBV29-1 with TRBJ2-7, with 8 bases fitting TRBD1. The germline gives CDR1 SQVTM, CDR2 ANQGSEA. Unmatched junction bases numbered 9, after V lost 3 bases and J lost 2 bases. This CDR3 has 15 residues. Here the CDR3 reads CSVEDRTGQTYEQYF. The CDR3 bases are TGCAGCGTTGAGGACCGGACAGGGCAGACCTACGAGCAGTACTTC.

This chain joins TRBV19 and TRBJ1-1; 7 bases are a match to TRBD1. Germline V gives CDR1 LNHDA, CDR2 SQIVND (reference sequence). With V trimmed by 6 bases and J by 1 base, 14 bases remained unmatched. There are 17 residues in the CDR3. The CDR3 loop is CASRGGSGTDENTEAFF. CDR3 bases: TGTGCCAGTAGGGGGGGCTCCGGGACAGACGAGAACACTGAAGCTTTCTTT.

This clone was picked up a small number of times. V is TRBV4-3 and J is TRBJ2-1; 13 nucleotides agree with TRBD2. CDR1 LGHNA and CDR2 YSLEER come from the germline V gene. The CDR3 is 18 amino acids. After removal of 3 bases from V and 1 base from J, the junction contained 6 bases not matched to a gene. DNA of the CDR3: TGCGCCAGCAGCCAGGGAAAGACTAGCGGGAGGTCCTACAATGAGCAGTTCTTC. Its translation: CASSQGKTSGRSYNEQFF.

The chain is built from TRBV10-2 and TRBJ1-1, with no clear D. CDR1 is WSHSY, CDR2 SAAADI, per germline. This CDR3 comprises 13 residues. Deletions cut 6 bases from V and 2 bases from J, with 10 bases between. Here the CDR3 DNA reads TGCGCCAGCAGACCAAGCGGAAACACTGAAGCTTTCTTT. Encoded protein: CASRPSGNTEAFF.

V gene TRBV28 combines with J gene TRBJ2-7, with a tentative D call TRBD2 (5 bases). V was trimmed by 0 bases and J by 2 bases, leaving 14 bases between them. The CDR3 is 16 amino acids. Germline assignment: CDR1 MDHEN and CDR2 SYDVKM. DNA of the CDR3: TGTGCCAGCAGTTTATGGGACTCCCCTGGGGCCTACGAGCAGTACTTC. This encodes CASSLWDSPGAYEQYF. The full variable domain, completed using reference TRBV28 and TRBJ2-7, is DVKVTQSSRYLVKRTGEKVFLECVQDMDHENMFWYRQDPGLGLRLIYFSYDVKMKEKGDIPEGYSVSREKKERFSLILESASTNQTSMYLCASSLWDSPGAYEQYFGPGTRLTVT.

The rearrangement links TRBV7-9 to TRBJ2-1; D remains ambiguous. Germline loops: CDR1 SEHNR, CDR2 FQNEAQ (reference sequence). The ends were cut back, 2 bases at V and 0 bases at J, with 17 bases in the middle. The CDR3 is 18 amino acids. The CDR3 DNA reads TGTGCCAGCAGCTTAAGTAGTGGAGTACTCAGCTCCTACAATGAGCAGTTCTTC. Its translation is CASSLSSGVLSSYNEQFF.

The chain joins TRBV19 to TRBJ1-5; no definite D call. CDR1 is LNHDA and CDR2 is SQIVND in the germline V gene (reference sequence). Trimming took 6 bases from V and 0 from J, leaving 15 bases between them. This CDR3 has 16 residues. The CDR3 nucleotides read TGTGCCAGTAGACAAGGACCGGGGAATAGCAATCAGCCCCAGCATTTT. The encoded protein is CASRQGPGNSNQPQHF.

V and J are TRBV11-2 and TRBJ1-2; D remains ambiguous. The CDR3 has 14 residues. V was trimmed by 0 bases and J by 8 bases, leaving 13 bases between them. In germline, CDR1 is SGHAT, CDR2 FQNNGV. The CDR3 region has the DNA TGTGCCAGCAGCTTAGATCTAGGCGACGTCGGCTACACCTTC. It encodes CASSLDLGDVGYTF.

This chain joins TRBV6-5 and TRBJ1-2; maybe TRBD1 (5 bases). Trimming removed 7 bases at V and 8 bases at J, with 14 bases between. The CDR3 is made up of 12 amino acids. Germline-derived CDR1 and CDR2 are MNHEY and SVGAGI. The chain's CDR3 is CASTPGGRGYTF. The CDR3 bases are TGTGCCAGCACCCCCGGGGGTCGGGGCTACACCTTC.

The chain joins TRBV19 to TRBJ2-1, with TRBD1 identical over 9 bases. This CDR3 is 14 amino acids long. Looked up from germline, CDR1 is LNHDA and CDR2 is SQIVND (reference sequence). After removal of 8 bases from V and 8 bases from J, the junction contained 10 bases not matched to a gene. CDR3 residues: CASRNRGLSDEQFF. The CDR3 DNA reads TGTGCCAGTCGAAACAGGGGGCTGAGTGATGAGCAGTTCTTC.

This chain joins TRBV15 and TRBJ2-5, with D perhaps TRBD2 (5 bases). The CDR3 is 15 residues long. Trimming removed 0 bases at V and 3 bases at J, with 11 bases between. In germline, CDR1 is LNHNV, CDR2 YYDKDF (reference sequence). In DNA form, the CDR3 reads TGTGCCACCAGCAGAGAAGATCGGGGAAAAGAGACCCAGTACTTC. Translation: CATSREDRGKETQYF.